This T cell receptor (beta chain) originates from a study of blood T cells in healthy people across ages. Study-level findings and limits: The study could not conclusively compare naive and antigen-experienced cells, given its unsorted PBMCs. The unknown donor CMV status may have confounded expanded clonotype changes.

Points on this clonotype: The target antigen is unknown. A junction end diverges from the germline sequence, so it may reflect a read error.

Next came a second PCR, run for about 6 to 12 cycles, which used a sample-barcoded 5' primer along with a J-beta primer mix. TCRdb redid the calling of the 5' RACE reads with MiXCR, one entry per CDR3 protein. Seen here are 590,000 or so distinct CDR3 sequences, approximately 30% observed once, and the top ten hold approximately 14%. Total RNA amounts of at least 5.5 micrograms were extracted per sample. Sequencing was carried out using blood. The sequence was obtained from a woman of 80 years or more in good health.

DNA of the CDR3: TGCAGTGCTGTGGCCTCCGACAGGGGCACTGAGGCTTTCTTT. Encoded protein: CSAVASDRGTEAFF. The chain links TRBV20-1 to TRBJ1-1; 8 nucleotides match TRBD1. Germline V gene sequence: CDR1 DFQATT, CDR2 SNEGSKA (reference sequence). The CDR3 spans 14 residues.